Shown below are 8 T cell receptor beta chains from a single sample sequenced in a study of shared clonotypes between healthy human individuals. Some clones are missing from TCRdb's copy, which holds only in-frame ones; the method was immunoSEQ multiplex PCR. The sample has fewer than 500,000 clones; 60% to 80% are singletons. Sequenced: PBMCs. These receptors originate from a woman in her forties in good health. Some clones in this sample may be carry-over from other donors' samples.

The gene calls are TRBV6-4 and TRBJ1-6; no definite D call. The CDR3 sequence is 14 residues long. Germline CDR1 MRHNA, CDR2 SNTAGT. Between the trimmed V and J ends, which lost 6 bases and 5 bases, there was a span of 11 bases. The chain's CDR3 is CASSATADNSPLHF. The CDR3 DNA follows: TGTGCCAGCAGCGCAACAGCAGATAATTCACCCCTCCACTTT.

The chain links TRBV19 to TRBJ2-6, with a weak D call TRBD2 (6 bases). The germline V gene encodes CDR1 LNHDA and CDR2 SQIVND (reference sequence). This CDR3 is 16 amino acids long. The V and J ends lost 3 bases and 0 bases respectively, with 9 bases between them. In DNA, the CDR3 is TGTGCCAGTAGTATGGTGGGAGGCTCTGGGGCCAACGTCCTGACTTTC. Encoded protein: CASSMVGGSGANVLTF.

The chain links TRBV27 to TRBJ2-2, with 9 bases that match TRBD2. With V trimmed by 2 bases and J by 6 bases, 10 bases remained unmatched. The CDR3 totals 17 residues. Germline-derived CDR1 and CDR2 are MNHEY and SMNVEV (reference sequence). The CDR3, as DNA: TGTGCCAGCAGTTTAAGAGTAGCGGGAGATGTGGCCGGGGAGCTGTTTTTT. It yields the protein CASSLRVAGDVAGELFF.

This rearrangement joins TRBV6-1 to TRBJ1-2; 8 bases fit TRBD1. Germline lookup yields CDR1 MNHNS and CDR2 SASEGT. The CDR3 has 12 residues. V dropped 6 bases and J dropped 4; count of bases not matched to a gene: 1. This CDR3 is CASSGQGYGYTF. The DNA of the CDR3 is TGTGCCAGCAGCGGACAGGGCTATGGCTACACCTTC.

V is TRBV15 and J is TRBJ2-5; D is undetermined. CDR3 size: 12 residues. Germline values: CDR1 LNHNV, CDR2 YYDKDF (reference sequence). V was cut by 3 bases and J by 5 bases, with 7 bases left in between. This chain's CDR3 is CATSRVWETQYF. The DNA for the CDR3 is TGTGCCACCAGCAGGGTCTGGGAGACCCAGTACTTC.

Points on this clone: The sample holds other DNA sequences that translate to the same CDR3. The chain has TRBV5-4 and TRBJ1-1; D unclear. Germline V lookup: CDR1 SGHNT, CDR2 YYREEE (reference sequence). V was pared by 0 bases and J by 1 base, with 7 bases between. CDR3 size: 14 residues. The CDR3 protein is CASSLGQQNTEAFF. The CDR3 DNA follows: TGTGCCAGCAGCTTGGGGCAGCAGAACACTGAAGCTTTCTTT. Full variable domain (outside the CDR3, taken from reference TRBV5-4 and TRBJ1-1): ETGVTQSPTHLIKTRGQQVTLRCSSQSGHNTVSWYQQALGQGPQFIFQYYREEENGRGNFPPRFSGLQFPNYSSELNVNALELDDSALYLCASSLGQQNTEAFFGQGTRLTVV.

This chain uses TRBV12-5 with TRBJ2-5, with D maybe TRBD1 (5 bases). Germline V gene lookup returns CDR1 LGHNT and CDR2 FRNRAP. Deletions cut 3 bases from V and 5 bases from J, with 7 bases between. The CDR3 is made up of 12 amino acids. The DNA for the CDR3 is TGTGCTAGTGGTTTAGGGGTGGAGACCCAGTACTTC. Encoded protein: CASGLGVETQYF.

The genes are TRBV29-1 and TRBJ2-2; D may be TRBD1 or TRBD2 (6 bases each). Deletions cut 8 bases from V and 5 bases from J, with 15 bases between. The CDR3 loop spans 13 amino acids. Per germline, CDR1 SQVTM and CDR2 ANQGSEA. CDR3 coding DNA: TGCAGCCATAGCGGAGGGGGGACCGGGGAGCTGTTTTTT. This gives the protein CSHSGGGTGELFF.